This TCR beta chain is drawn from a study of shared clonotypes between healthy human individuals. Study details: Three plates each covered CD4 naive and memory; CD8 naive two, CD8 memory one. Study-wide points: Inspection by rarefaction showed sorted-subset sequencing to be incomplete despite large depth.

Data came from immunoSEQ multiplex PCR; TCRdb stores just in-frame clones and leaves some out. The sample carries millions of clones, around 95% recorded once. As concerns this clone: The antigen remains unidentified. This CDR3 is also generated by other DNA sequences in the sample.

Trimming cost V 1 base and J 6 bases, with 10 bases left between them. The CDR3 runs 13 residues. CDR1 and CDR2 from the germline V gene are SGHDN and FVKESK. The chain is built from TRBV14 and TRBJ2-7; D is ambiguous. The sequenced sample consisted of naive CD4+ T cells sorted from blood. Subset of the sample: CD45RA+ positively selected. This TCR was recovered from a man between 18 and 35 years old in good health. The CDR3 spells CASSQVKGSEQYF. The CDR3 region has the DNA TGTGCCAGCAGCCAAGTAAAAGGGTCCGAGCAGTACTTC.